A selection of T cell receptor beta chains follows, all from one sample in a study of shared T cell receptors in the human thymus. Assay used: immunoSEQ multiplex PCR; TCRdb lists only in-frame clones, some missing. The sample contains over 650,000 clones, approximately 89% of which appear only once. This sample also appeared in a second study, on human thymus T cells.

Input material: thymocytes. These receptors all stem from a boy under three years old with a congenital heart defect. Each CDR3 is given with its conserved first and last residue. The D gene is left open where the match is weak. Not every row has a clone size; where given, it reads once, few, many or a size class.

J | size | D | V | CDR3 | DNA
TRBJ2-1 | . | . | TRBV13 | CASSQKAETGSGNEQFF | TGTGCCAGCAGCCAAAAAGCTGAGACAGGATCGGGCAATGAGCAGTTCTTC
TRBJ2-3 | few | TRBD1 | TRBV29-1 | CSVVGQGGTDTQYF | TGCAGCGTAGTAGGACAGGGGGGCACAGATACGCAGTATTTT
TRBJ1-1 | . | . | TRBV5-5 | CASSPPGVKNTEAFF | TGTGCCAGCAGCCCCCCAGGGGTTAAGAACACTGAAGCTTTCTTT
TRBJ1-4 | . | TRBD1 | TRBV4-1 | CASSQHSGTGVEKLFF | TGCGCCAGCAGCCAGCACTCCGGGACAGGGGTCGAAAAACTGTTTTTT
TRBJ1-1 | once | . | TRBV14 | CASSQDRATGLKMNTEAFF | TGTGCCAGCAGCCAAGATAGGGCTACAGGGCTAAAGATGAACACTGAAGCTTTCTTT
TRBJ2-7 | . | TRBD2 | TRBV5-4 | CASSCRTSGTYEQYF | TGTGCCAGCAGCTGCAGGACTAGCGGAACCTACGAGCAGTACTTC
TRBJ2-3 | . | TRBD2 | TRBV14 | CASSQDHLRTSGGAEDTQYF | TGTGCCAGCAGCCAAGATCACCTACGGACTAGCGGGGGGGCGGAAGATACGCAGTATTTT
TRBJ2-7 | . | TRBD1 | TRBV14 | CASSPYPTGGYEQYF | TGTGCCAGCAGCCCCTACCCGACAGGGGGCTACGAGCAGTACTTC
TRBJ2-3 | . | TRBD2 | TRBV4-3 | CASSRKTSGASITDTQYF | TGCGCCAGCAGCCGAAAGACTAGCGGGGCTTCCATCACAGATACGCAGTATTTT
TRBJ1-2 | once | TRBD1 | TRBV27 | CASSLFGQGYGYTF | TGTGCCAGCAGTTTATTTGGACAGGGTTATGGCTACACCTTC
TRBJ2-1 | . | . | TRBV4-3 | CASSQGLCKGSTYNEQFF | TGCGCCAGCAGCCAGGGACTGTGCAAAGGGTCGACCTACAATGAGCAGTTCTTC
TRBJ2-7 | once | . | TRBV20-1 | CSARQAYEQYF | TGCAGTGCTAGACAGGCCTACGAGCAGTACTTC
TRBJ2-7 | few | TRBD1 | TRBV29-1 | CSVETPGTGASHEQYF | TGCAGCGTCGAAACTCCCGGGACAGGGGCCTCTCACGAGCAGTACTTC
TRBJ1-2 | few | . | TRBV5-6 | CASSLERPPGEGYTF | TGTGCCAGCAGCTTGGAGCGGCCCCCGGGGGAAGGCTACACCTTC
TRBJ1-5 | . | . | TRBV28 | CAIIPKNSERNQPQHF | TGTGCCATAATCCCAAAAAACTCTGAACGCAATCAGCCCCAGCATTTT
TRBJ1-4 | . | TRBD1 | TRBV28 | CASSYNSDPGQTNEKLFF | TGTGCCAGCAGTTATAACTCAGACCCGGGACAGACTAATGAAAAACTGTTTTTT
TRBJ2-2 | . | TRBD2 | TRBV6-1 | CASRGRLAGTGELFF | TGTGCCAGCAGAGGCAGACTAGCCGGCACCGGGGAGCTGTTTTTT
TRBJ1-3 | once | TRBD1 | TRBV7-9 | CASSLPGTGPGNTIYF | TGTGCCAGCAGCTTACCGGGGACAGGGCCTGGAAACACCATATATTTT
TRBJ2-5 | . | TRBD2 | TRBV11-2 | CASSLLYQSGGTAKETQYF | TGTGCCAGCAGCCTATTATACCAGAGCGGGGGGACGGCTAAAGAGACCCAGTACTTC
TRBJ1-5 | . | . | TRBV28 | CASSYYLSNQPQHF | TGTGCCAGCAGTTATTATCTCAGCAATCAGCCCCAGCATTTT
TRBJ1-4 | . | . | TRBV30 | CAYRVGEKLFF | TGTGCCTACAGGGTTGGGGAAAAACTGTTTTTT
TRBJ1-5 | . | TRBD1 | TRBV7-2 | CASSPHRDRKSNQPQHF | TGTGCCAGCAGCCCCCACCGGGACAGAAAAAGCAATCAGCCCCAGCATTTT
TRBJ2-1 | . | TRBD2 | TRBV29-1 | CSVGLAGGGSYNEQFF | TGCAGCGTTGGACTAGCGGGGGGTGGGTCCTACAATGAGCAGTTCTTC
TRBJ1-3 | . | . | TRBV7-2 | CASSLLRVLSGNTIYF | TGTGCCAGCAGCTTACTTCGGGTACTCTCTGGAAACACCATATATTTT
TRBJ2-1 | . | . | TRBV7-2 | CASSLVGGGNEQFF | TGTGCCAGCAGCTTAGTAGGGGGGGGCAATGAGCAGTTCTTC
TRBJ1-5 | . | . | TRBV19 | CASSSSGASSNQPQHF | TGTGCCAGTAGTAGTTCTGGAGCATCAAGCAATCAGCCCCAGCATTTT
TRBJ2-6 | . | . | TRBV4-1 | CASSPPRDSGANVLTF | TGCGCCAGCAGCCCACCCAGGGACTCTGGGGCCAACGTCCTGACTTTC
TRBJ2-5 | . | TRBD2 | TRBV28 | CASSFILEASGGPGETQYF | TGTGCCAGCAGTTTTATCCTAGAGGCTAGCGGGGGGCCGGGGGAGACCCAGTACTTC
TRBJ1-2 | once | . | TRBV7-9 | CASSLEGCAGRGYTF | TGTGCCAGCAGCTTAGAAGGGTGCGCGGGACGCGGCTACACCTTC
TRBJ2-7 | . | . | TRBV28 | CASSFPGSNPYEQYF | TGTGCCAGCAGTTTCCCGGGAAGTAATCCCTACGAGCAGTACTTC
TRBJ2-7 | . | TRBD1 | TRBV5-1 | CASSGQGATYEQYF | TGCGCCAGCAGCGGGCAGGGGGCGACCTACGAGCAGTACTTC
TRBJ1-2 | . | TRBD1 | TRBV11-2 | CASSFTSGGGNGYTF | TGTGCCAGCAGCTTCACGTCAGGGGGCGGTAATGGCTACACCTTC
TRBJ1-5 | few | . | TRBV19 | CASRGGPNQPQHF | TGTGCCAGTAGAGGCGGTCCCAATCAGCCCCAGCATTTT
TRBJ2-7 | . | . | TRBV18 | CASSRPLGGGPEQYF | TGTGCCAGCTCACGTCCCCTTGGGGGGGGCCCCGAGCAGTACTTC
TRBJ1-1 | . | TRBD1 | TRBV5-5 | CASSPNRTGVMDTEAFF | TGTGCCAGCAGCCCAAACAGGACAGGGGTAATGGACACTGAAGCTTTCTTT
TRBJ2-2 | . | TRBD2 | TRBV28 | CASKREWTSGVLTNTGELFF | TGTGCCAGCAAACGGGAGTGGACTAGCGGGGTCCTTACGAACACCGGGGAGCTGTTTTTT
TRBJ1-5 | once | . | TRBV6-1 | CASRLKWGDQPQHF | TGTGCCAGCAGACTCAAGTGGGGGGATCAGCCCCAGCATTTT
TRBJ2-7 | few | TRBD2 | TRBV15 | CATSDDRRGVYEQYF | TGTGCCACCAGCGACGACAGGCGGGGGGTATACGAGCAGTACTTC
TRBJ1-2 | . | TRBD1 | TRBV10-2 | CASKGGRGKYGYTF | TGCGCCAGTAAAGGGGGCAGGGGCAAATATGGCTACACCTTC
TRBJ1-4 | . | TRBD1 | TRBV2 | CASSQETGNGEKLFF | TGTGCCAGCAGCCAGGAGACAGGGAATGGTGAAAAACTGTTTTTT
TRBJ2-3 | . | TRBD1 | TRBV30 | CAWRPNRGQGDTQYF | TGTGCCTGGAGACCAAACAGGGGGCAGGGAGATACGCAGTATTTT
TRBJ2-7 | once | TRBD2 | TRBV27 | CASRSLPGLAPYEQYF | TGTGCCAGCAGAAGCCTTCCGGGACTAGCGCCCTACGAGCAGTACTTC
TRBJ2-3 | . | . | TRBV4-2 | CASSQSPLADTQYF | TGTGCCAGCAGCCAATCGCCTCTAGCGGATACGCAGTATTTT
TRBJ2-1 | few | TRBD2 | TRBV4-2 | CASSPALAGGYNEQFF | TGTGCCAGCAGCCCCGCCCTAGCGGGGGGGTACAATGAGCAGTTCTTC
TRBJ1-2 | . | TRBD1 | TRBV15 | CATSRGSGQGQGNYGYTF | TGTGCCACCAGCAGAGGCTCCGGGCAGGGACAGGGGAACTATGGCTACACCTTC
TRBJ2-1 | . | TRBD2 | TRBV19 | CASRGERMGNEQFF | TGTGCCAGCCGGGGGGAGCGGATGGGGAATGAGCAGTTCTTC
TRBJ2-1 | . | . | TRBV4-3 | CASSHYRDSPGCEQFF | TGCGCCAGCAGCCATTACCGGGACTCCCCTGGGTGTGAGCAGTTCTTC
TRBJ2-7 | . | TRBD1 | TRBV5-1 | CASSLGGTGEDYEQYF | TGCGCCAGCAGCTTGGGTGGGACAGGGGAGGATTACGAGCAGTACTTC
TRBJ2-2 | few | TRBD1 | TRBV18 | CASSPTGGLGTGELFF | TGTGCCAGCTCACCCACAGGGGGCTTGGGCACCGGGGAGCTGTTTTTT
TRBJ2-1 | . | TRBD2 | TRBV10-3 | CAISESSGSPIEQFF | TGTGCCATCAGTGAGTCTAGCGGGAGTCCTATTGAGCAGTTCTTC
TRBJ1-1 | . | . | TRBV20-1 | CSARGGSEAFF | TGCAGTGCTAGGGGGGGGAGTGAAGCTTTCTTT
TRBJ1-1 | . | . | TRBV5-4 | CASSFRGGTEAFF | TGTGCCAGCAGCTTTAGGGGGGGCACTGAAGCTTTCTTT